Below are 30 T cell receptor beta chains sequenced from a single sample in a study of CD8 T cells in Susac syndrome (dated by TCRdb to about 2019). Libraries were built with the immunoSEQ multiplex PCR assay. RNA was extracted using the RNeasy kit, and about 0.5 to 1 ug of the RNA was reverse transcribed with random hexamers. The public reads were reanalyzed by TCRdb: fastp trimming at Q25, MiXCR alignment, in-frame beta chains only. Every entry covers one CDR3 protein and lists the most common genes and DNA from its rows. Present in this sample are 350,000 to 550,000 distinct CDR3 sequences, more than 80% of which were seen just once. Under 0.15% of the sample goes to the ten largest clones. The sequencing input was CD8+ T cells from PBMCs. These receptors all stem from a human donor with multiple sclerosis.

The chain is built from TRBV7-9 and TRBJ2-3; 11 positions agree with TRBD2. Germline values: CDR1 SEHNR, CDR2 FQNEAQ (reference sequence). The CDR3 consists of 15 residues. The J segment lost 0 bases and the V segment lost 6 bases, leaving 2 bases of the junction unmatched. This chain's CDR3 is CASRGLADSTDTQYF. Written as DNA, the CDR3 is TGTGCCAGCAGGGGACTAGCGGATAGCACAGATACGCAGTATTTT. Looking up the rest from reference TRBV7-9 and TRBJ2-3 gives the full variable domain: DTGVSQNPRHKITKRGQNVTFRCDPISEHNRLYWYRQTLGQGPEFLTYFQNEAQLEKSRLLSDRFSAERPKGSFSTLEIQRTEQGDSAMYLCASRGLADSTDTQYFGPGTRLTVL.

The CDR3 spells CASSGTANTGELFF. In DNA, the CDR3 is TGTGCCAGTTCCGGGACAGCGAACACCGGGGAGCTGTTTTTT. The chain is built from TRBV6-5 and TRBJ2-2, with TRBD1 matching 7 bases. Trimming removed 9 bases from V and 0 bases from J; junction bases left unmatched: 4. The CDR3 totals 14 residues. In germline, CDR1 is MNHEY, CDR2 SVGAGI.

The genes are TRBV4-1 and TRBJ2-7; 9 bases are a match to TRBD2. Germline V CDR1 and CDR2: MGHRA, YSYEKL. The CDR3 has 15 amino acids. V shed 1 base, J shed 7 bases, and the junction held 8 bases outside the gene matches. Here the CDR3 DNA reads TGCGCCAGCAGCCAAGGATATAGCGGGGGAGAAGAGCAGTACTTC. Amino acids: CASSQGYSGGEEQYF.

The CDR3 DNA reads TGCGCCAGCAGCACTGGACCATGGGGCACTGAAGCTTTCTTT. Protein: CASSTGPWGTEAFF. The chain uses TRBV5-1 and TRBJ1-1; D not resolved. The length of the CDR3 is 14 residues. V lost 4 bases to trimming and J lost 4 bases, with 14 bases between them. Germline-derived CDR1 and CDR2 are SGHRS and YFSETQ.

This clonotype was found a few times. The genes are TRBV28 and TRBJ2-7, with D tentatively TRBD2 (5 bases). Germline CDR1 reads MDHEN; CDR2 reads SYDVKM. The ends were cut back, 4 bases at V and 3 bases at J, with 13 bases in the middle. The CDR3 totals 14 residues. CDR3 protein: CASSSPDGLYEQYF. CDR3 nucleotide sequence: TGTGCCAGCAGTTCCCCGGACGGACTCTACGAGCAGTACTTC.

The J gene is TRBJ1-1, the V gene TRBV3-1; no reliable D call. CDR1 and CDR2 (germline): LGHDT, YNNKEL (reference sequence). This CDR3 spans 14 amino acids. The V end was cut by 3 bases, the J end by 4 bases, with 12 bases between. CDR3 loop: CASSHQDWVTEAFF. The CDR3, as DNA: TGTGCCAGCAGCCACCAAGACTGGGTCACTGAAGCTTTCTTT. Full variable domain (rest looked up from reference TRBV3-1 and TRBJ1-1): DTAVSQTPKYLVTQMGNDKSIKCEQNLGHDTMYWYKQDSKKFLKIMFSYNNKELIINETVPNRFSPKSPDKAHLNLHINSLELGDSAVYFCASSHQDWVTEAFFGQGTRLTVV.

This chain connects TRBV4-1 to TRBJ2-3; tentative D call: TRBD2 (6 bases). Germline V lookup: CDR1 MGHRA, CDR2 YSYEKL. Trimming pared 1 base from V and 4 bases from J, leaving 12 bases between. The CDR3 length is 15 residues. CDR3 DNA: TGCGCCAGCAGCCAAGTGGGGCGACTAGCAGATACGCAGTATTTT. This codes for CASSQVGRLADTQYF.

CDR3 sequence reads: CASSLGTSGTNQETQYF. CDR3 in DNA: TGCGCCAGCAGCTTGGGGACTAGCGGGACAAACCAAGAGACCCAGTACTTC. V usage is TRBV5-1 and J usage is TRBJ2-5; 12 nucleotides match TRBD2. From germline, CDR1 is SGHRS and CDR2 YFSETQ. V lost 0 bases to trimming and J lost 0 bases; unmatched junction nucleotides: 3. CDR3 length: 17 amino acids.

The chain couples TRBV5-1 to TRBJ2-7; 9 bases align to TRBD2. Germline lookup yields CDR1 SGHRS and CDR2 YFSETQ. CDR3 length: 15 amino acids. The V and J ends lost 4 bases and 5 bases, in that order; junction bases with no gene match: 10. CDR3 coding DNA: TGCGCCAGCAGCAAGTCAGCGGGAGGTTCCAACGAGCAGTACTTC. This encodes CASSKSAGGSNEQYF.

As for this clonotype: An end of the junction differs from the germline gene, which may be a read error. This chain uses TRBV3-1 with TRBJ2-7; 7 bases are shared with TRBD1. This CDR3 is built from 13 residues. Germline-derived CDR1 and CDR2 are LGHDT and YNNKEL (reference sequence). The CDR3 is CASSHGDSYEQCF. CDR3 coding DNA: TGTGCCAGCAGCCATGGGGACAGCTACGAGCAGTGCTTC.

This chain joins TRBV4-1 and TRBJ1-2; 7 bases line up with TRBD1. Germline loops: CDR1 MGHRA, CDR2 YSYEKL. J was trimmed by 3 bases and V by 3 bases; bases with no gene match: 10. This CDR3 has 16 amino acids. The CDR3 sequence: CASSQTHPGGYYGYTF. DNA of the CDR3: TGCGCCAGCAGCCAGACCCATCCAGGGGGGTACTATGGCTACACCTTC.

The rearrangement links TRBV11-3 to TRBJ2-1, with no clear D. The CDR3 has 16 amino acids. Per the germline V gene, CDR1 is SGHNT and CDR2 is YENEEA. The V end lost 5 bases, the J end lost 0 bases, and 14 bases lay between the germline ends. This CDR3 is CASSTARGNSYNEQFF. CDR3 nucleotides: TGTGCCAGCAGCACCGCTAGAGGAAACTCCTACAATGAGCAGTTCTTC.

This sequence joins TRBV27 and TRBJ2-2; D is perhaps TRBD1 (6 bases). The CDR3 is 16 amino acids. Trimming pared 0 bases from V and 4 bases from J, leaving 12 bases between. Germline lookup yields CDR1 MNHEY and CDR2 SMNVEV (reference sequence). The CDR3 nucleotides are TGTGCCAGCAGTTTATCGGCAGGGGACGGCACCGGGGAGCTGTTTTTT. Its translation: CASSLSAGDGTGELFF.

The rearrangement links TRBV10-3 to TRBJ2-1, with 8 positions matching TRBD2. The CDR3 length is 13 residues. Germline lookup yields CDR1 ENHRY and CDR2 SYGVKD. Trimming cost V 11 bases and J 9 bases; bases outside gene matches: 12. This CDR3 is CAVLSGTRSEQFF. The DNA for the CDR3 is TGTGCCGTCCTTAGCGGGACCCGTAGTGAGCAGTTCTTC.

The gene calls are TRBV20-1 and TRBJ1-2; D not resolved. Germline-derived CDR1 and CDR2 are DFQATT and SNEGSKA (reference sequence). The CDR3 covers 15 residues. V lost 6 bases to trimming and J lost 5 bases, with 22 bases between them. CDR3 coding DNA: TGCAGTGCCCCCGCGCAACCTTCACTTCTTTATGGCTACACCTTC. It yields the protein CSAPAQPSLLYGYTF.

The chain recombines TRBV12-3 or TRBV12-4 with TRBJ1-5; 7 nucleotides match TRBD1. The V gene end was trimmed by 6 bases and the J gene end by 7 bases; junction bases not matched to a gene: 9. The CDR3 is 14 amino acids. The CDR3 nucleotides are TGTGCCAGCAGGACGGAGGGGGCAGGGCAGCCCCAGCATTTT. It translates to CASRTEGAGQPQHF.

The chain employs TRBV12-5 and TRBJ2-1, with D perhaps matching TRBD2 (6 bases). V was shortened by 6 bases and J by 15 bases, with 15 bases between the two germline ends. Germline CDR1 and CDR2: LGHNT and FRNRAP. The CDR3 length is 11 residues. CDR3 coding DNA: TGTGCTAGTGGACCTGTGGGAGGCCCGTTCTTC. This translates into CASGPVGGPFF.

The table lists this clonotype with a few counts. The V gene is TRBV27, the J gene TRBJ1-2, with a weak D call TRBD1 (6 bases). The V end was cut by 4 bases, the J end by 7 bases, with 16 bases between. The CDR3 sequence is 14 residues long. CDR1 is MNHEY and CDR2 is SMNVEV in the germline V gene (reference sequence). As DNA, the CDR3 is TGTGCCAGCAGTTCCGGGGGGGGGCGTATTGGCTACACCTTC. The encoded protein is CASSSGGGRIGYTF.

The chain has TRBV5-1 and TRBJ2-7; TRBD1 might be the D (5 bases). V was cut by 7 bases and J by 4 bases, with 18 bases left in between. This CDR3 spans 14 amino acids. Germline CDR1 is SGHRS and CDR2 is YFSETQ. The CDR3: CASQLTTGPYEQYF. The CDR3 DNA follows: TGCGCCAGCCAACTTACTACAGGACCATACGAGCAGTACTTC.

As DNA, the CDR3 is TGTGCCAGCAGTACAGGGGGCGCGATTGAAGCCGGGGAGCTGTTTTTT. Its protein is CASSTGGAIEAGELFF. V usage is TRBV2 and J usage is TRBJ2-2, with 9 bases matching TRBD1. This CDR3 has 16 amino acids. Germline V lookup: CDR1 SNHLY, CDR2 FYNNEI. J was trimmed by 6 bases and V by 5 bases; bases with no gene match: 10.

The J gene is TRBJ2-2, the V gene TRBV6-5, with D maybe TRBD2 (6 bases). The CDR3 is 14 residues long. With 5 bases removed from V and 4 bases from J, the gap between germline ends came to 11 bases. Germline V CDR1 and CDR2: MNHEY, SVGAGI. CDR3 bases: TGTGCCAGCAGTGGGGGGACTCCCACCGGGGAGCTGTTTTTT. Amino acid sequence: CASSGGTPTGELFF.

This chain uses TRBV12-3 or TRBV12-4 with TRBJ2-1; no clear D gene. CDR3 length: 15 amino acids. V was clipped by 7 bases and J by 0 bases, with 13 bases between them. CDR3 region: CASTSAQSSYNEQFF. The CDR3 DNA follows: TGTGCCAGCACCTCGGCCCAGAGCTCCTACAATGAGCAGTTCTTC.

The chain uses TRBV29-1 and TRBJ2-7, with TRBD2 matching over 11 bases. The CDR3 runs to 16 residues. V gave up 2 bases and J gave up 3 bases; unmatched junction bases: 9. Germline-derived CDR1 and CDR2 are SQVTM and ANQGSEA. The chain's CDR3 is CSVEITSGSSRYEQYF. CDR3 nucleotide sequence: TGCAGCGTTGAAATTACTAGCGGGAGTTCCCGCTACGAGCAGTACTTC.

Concerning this clonotype itself: Germline and junction disagree at one end, which may indicate a read error. V usage is TRBV14 and J usage is TRBJ2-2; D is possibly TRBD2 (5 bases). This CDR3 spans 11 amino acids. CDR1 is SGHDN, CDR2 FVKESK, per germline. The CDR3 reads CASSDYGELLF. DNA for the CDR3: TGTGCCAGCAGCGACTACGGGGAGCTGCTTTTT.

V usage is TRBV7-9 and J usage is TRBJ1-2; no definite D call. Germline CDR1 and CDR2: SEHNR and FQNEAQ (reference sequence). V was pared by 2 bases and J by 4 bases, with 14 bases between. This CDR3 contains 15 residues. The CDR3: CASSLNIGVSYGYTF. The CDR3 bases are TGTGCCAGCAGCTTAAATATCGGGGTCAGCTATGGCTACACCTTC.

V usage is TRBV12-3 or TRBV12-4 and J usage is TRBJ2-5; D is perhaps TRBD1 (6 bases). Trimming stripped 2 bases from V and 2 bases from J, with 9 bases between. The CDR3 has 14 residues. The CDR3 sequence is CASSLSQGQETQYF. The DNA of the CDR3 is TGTGCCAGCAGTTTATCCCAGGGGCAAGAGACCCAGTACTTC.

The chain carries TRBV6-5 and TRBJ2-7; perhaps TRBD1 as D (7 bases). From germline, CDR1 is MNHEY and CDR2 SVGAGI. The length of the CDR3 is 13 residues. V was cut by 8 bases and J by 7 bases, with 18 bases left in between. The CDR3 region is CASSDRAGWEQYF. In DNA form, the CDR3 reads TGTGCCAGCTCCGACAGGGCGGGATGGGAGCAGTACTTC.

This clonotype was observed a single time. V gene TRBV10-3 combines with J gene TRBJ2-7, with D tentatively TRBD2 (5 bases). The germline gives CDR1 ENHRY, CDR2 SYGVKD. CDR3 length equals 14 residues. V shed 3 bases and J shed 2 bases, with 11 bases lying between them. The CDR3 DNA follows: TGTGCCATCAGTGATCCAGCGGTTCCCTACGAGCAGTACTTC. Its translation: CAISDPAVPYEQYF.

This clonotype occurred once. The genes are TRBV5-1 and TRBJ2-7; 7 bases map to TRBD1. Germline V gene data show CDR1 as SGHRS and CDR2 as YFSETQ. The ends lost 3 bases at V and 0 bases at J; junction bases unmatched: 12. The CDR3 is 17 amino acids. CDR3 region: CASSSGQREVVSYEQYF. CDR3 nucleotides: TGCGCCAGCAGCTCGGGACAGCGTGAGGTAGTCTCCTACGAGCAGTACTTC.

V gene TRBV2 combines with J gene TRBJ1-4; a weak D match, TRBD1 (6 bases). Germline CDR1 and CDR2: SNHLY and FYNNEI. The CDR3 length is 16 residues. With 2 bases removed from V and 0 bases from J, the gap between germline ends came to 10 bases. CDR3: CASSEWTEATNEKLFF. CDR3 coding DNA: TGTGCCAGCAGTGAATGGACAGAAGCAACTAATGAAAAACTGTTTTTT.